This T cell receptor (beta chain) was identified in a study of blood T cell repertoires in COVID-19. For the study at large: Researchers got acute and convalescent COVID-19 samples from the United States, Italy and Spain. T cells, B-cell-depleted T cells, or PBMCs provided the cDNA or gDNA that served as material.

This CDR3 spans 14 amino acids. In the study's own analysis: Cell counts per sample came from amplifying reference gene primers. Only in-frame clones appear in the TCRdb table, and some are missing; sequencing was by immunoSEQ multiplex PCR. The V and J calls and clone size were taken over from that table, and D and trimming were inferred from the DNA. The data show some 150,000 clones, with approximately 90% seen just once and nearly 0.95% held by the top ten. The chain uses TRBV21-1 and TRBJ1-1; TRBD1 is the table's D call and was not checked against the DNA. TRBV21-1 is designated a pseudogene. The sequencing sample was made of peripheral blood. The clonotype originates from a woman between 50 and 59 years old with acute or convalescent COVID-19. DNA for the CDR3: TGTGCCAGCAGCAGAGACCGGGACAGGCCCGACGCTTTCTTT. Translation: CASSRDRDRPDAFF.